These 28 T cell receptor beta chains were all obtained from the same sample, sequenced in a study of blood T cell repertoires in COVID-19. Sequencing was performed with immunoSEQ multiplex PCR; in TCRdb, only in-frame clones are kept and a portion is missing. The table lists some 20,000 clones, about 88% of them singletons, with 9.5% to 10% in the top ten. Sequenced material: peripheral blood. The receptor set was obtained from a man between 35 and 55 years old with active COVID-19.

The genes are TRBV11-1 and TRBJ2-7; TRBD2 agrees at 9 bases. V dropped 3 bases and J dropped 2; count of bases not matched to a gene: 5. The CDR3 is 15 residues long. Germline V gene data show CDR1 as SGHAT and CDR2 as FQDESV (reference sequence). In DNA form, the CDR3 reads TGTGCCAGCAGCTTCCGACTAGCGGACGCCTACGAGCAGTACTTC. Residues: CASSFRLADAYEQYF.

The CDR3 spells CASSPSFDSASYEQYF. For the CDR3, the DNA is TGTGCCAGCTCACCCTCCTTCGACAGCGCATCCTACGAGCAGTACTTC. This chain joins TRBV18 and TRBJ2-7, with a tentative D call TRBD1 (5 bases). Germline assignment: CDR1 KGHSH and CDR2 LQKENI. V shed 3 bases and J shed 1 base, with 16 bases lying between them. The CDR3 is 16 amino acids.

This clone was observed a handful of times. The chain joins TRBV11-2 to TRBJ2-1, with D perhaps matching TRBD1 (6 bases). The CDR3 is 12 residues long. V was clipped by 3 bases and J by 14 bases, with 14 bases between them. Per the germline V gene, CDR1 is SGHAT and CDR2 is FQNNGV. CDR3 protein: CASSFGQHLEFF. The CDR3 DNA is TGTGCCAGCAGCTTCGGACAGCATTTGGAGTTCTTC.

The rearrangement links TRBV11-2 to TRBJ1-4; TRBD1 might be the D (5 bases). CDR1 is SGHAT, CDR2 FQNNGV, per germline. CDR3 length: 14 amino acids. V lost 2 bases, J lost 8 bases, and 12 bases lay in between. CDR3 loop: CASSLWGGGEKLFF. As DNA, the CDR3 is TGTGCCAGCAGCTTATGGGGGGGAGGCGAAAAACTGTTTTTT.

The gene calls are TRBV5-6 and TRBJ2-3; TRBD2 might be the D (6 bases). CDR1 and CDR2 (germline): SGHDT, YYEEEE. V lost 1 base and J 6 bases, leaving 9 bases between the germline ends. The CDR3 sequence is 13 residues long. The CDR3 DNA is TGTGCCAGCAGCTTGTCGGCGGGGGATACGCAGTATTTT. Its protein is CASSLSAGDTQYF.

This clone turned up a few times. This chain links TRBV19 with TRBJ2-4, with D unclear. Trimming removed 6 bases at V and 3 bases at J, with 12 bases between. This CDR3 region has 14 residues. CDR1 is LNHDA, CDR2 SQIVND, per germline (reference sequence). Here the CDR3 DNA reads TGTGCCAGTAGCCCCGGGTACGTCAAAAACATTCAGTACTTC. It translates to CASSPGYVKNIQYF.

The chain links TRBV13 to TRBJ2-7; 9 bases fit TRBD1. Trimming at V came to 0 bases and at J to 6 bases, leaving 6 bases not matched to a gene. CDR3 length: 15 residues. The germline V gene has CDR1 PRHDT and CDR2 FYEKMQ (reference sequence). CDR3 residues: CASSLGQGQGGEQYF. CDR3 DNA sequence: TGTGCCAGCAGCTTAGGCCAGGGACAGGGAGGCGAGCAGTACTTC.

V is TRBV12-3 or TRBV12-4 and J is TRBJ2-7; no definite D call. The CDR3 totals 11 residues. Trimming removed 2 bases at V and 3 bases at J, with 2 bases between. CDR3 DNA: TGTGCCAGCAGTTTATACTACGAGCAGTACTTC. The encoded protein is CASSLYYEQYF.

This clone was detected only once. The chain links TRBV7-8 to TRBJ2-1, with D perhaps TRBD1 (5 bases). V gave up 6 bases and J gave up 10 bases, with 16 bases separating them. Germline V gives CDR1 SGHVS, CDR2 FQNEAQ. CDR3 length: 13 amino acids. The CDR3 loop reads CASSAYAGIEQFF. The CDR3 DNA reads TGTGCCAGCAGTGCCTATGCAGGGATAGAGCAGTTCTTC.

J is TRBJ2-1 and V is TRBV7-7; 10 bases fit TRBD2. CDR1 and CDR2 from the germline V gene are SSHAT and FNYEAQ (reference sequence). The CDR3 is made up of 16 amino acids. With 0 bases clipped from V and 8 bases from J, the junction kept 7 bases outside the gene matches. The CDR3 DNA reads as TGTGCCAGCAGCTTAGCGGGTCTAGCGGGAGTCGATGAGCAGTTCTTC. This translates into CASSLAGLAGVDEQFF.

CDR3 nucleotides: TGTGCCAGCAGCTTGAACAGGTTGGAAGCTTTCTTT. As protein: CASSLNRLEAFF. The chain employs TRBV11-2 and TRBJ1-1, with D tentatively TRBD1 (5 bases). CDR1 is SGHAT and CDR2 is FQNNGV in the germline V gene. CDR3 length: 12 residues. Deletions cut 3 bases from V and 8 bases from J, with 10 bases between.

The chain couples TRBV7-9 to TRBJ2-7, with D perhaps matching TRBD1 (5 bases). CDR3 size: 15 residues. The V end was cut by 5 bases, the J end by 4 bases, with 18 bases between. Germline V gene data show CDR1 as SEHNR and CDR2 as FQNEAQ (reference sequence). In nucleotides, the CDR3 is TGTGCCAGCAGCGGAAGACCCGATGGGGCTTACGAGCAGTACTTC. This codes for CASSGRPDGAYEQYF.

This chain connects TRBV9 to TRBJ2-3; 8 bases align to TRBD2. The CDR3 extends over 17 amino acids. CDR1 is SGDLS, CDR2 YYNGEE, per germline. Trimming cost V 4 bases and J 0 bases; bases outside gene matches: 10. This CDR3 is CASSYLELAVSTDTQYF. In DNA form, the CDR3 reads TGTGCCAGCAGCTACCTAGAACTAGCGGTTAGCACAGATACGCAGTATTTT.

The CDR3 loop is CASSQVLMETQYF. CDR3 coding DNA: TGCGCCAGCAGCCAAGTATTAATGGAGACCCAGTACTTC. J is TRBJ2-5 and V is TRBV4-3; D not certain. Germline CDR1 is LGHNA and CDR2 is YSLEER. This CDR3 is 13 amino acids long. Trimming took 1 base from V and 5 from J, leaving 8 bases between them.

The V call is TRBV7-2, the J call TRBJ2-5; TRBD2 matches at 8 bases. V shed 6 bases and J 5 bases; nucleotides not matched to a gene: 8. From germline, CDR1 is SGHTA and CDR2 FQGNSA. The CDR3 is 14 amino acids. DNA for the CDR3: TGTGCCAGCAGGATGGGTAGCGGGACGGAGACCCAGTACTTC. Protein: CASRMGSGTETQYF.

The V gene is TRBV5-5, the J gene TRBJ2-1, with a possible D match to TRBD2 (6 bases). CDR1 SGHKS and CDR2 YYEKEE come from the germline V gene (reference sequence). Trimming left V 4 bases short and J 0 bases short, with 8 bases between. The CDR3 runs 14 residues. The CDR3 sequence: CASSTGDSYNEQFF. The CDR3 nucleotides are TGTGCCAGCAGCACGGGAGACTCCTACAATGAGCAGTTCTTC.

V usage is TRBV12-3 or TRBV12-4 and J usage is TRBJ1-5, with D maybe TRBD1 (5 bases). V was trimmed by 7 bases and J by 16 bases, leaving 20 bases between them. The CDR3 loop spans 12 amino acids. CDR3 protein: CASTNLGQGIHF. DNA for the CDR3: TGTGCCAGCACCAACCTAGGACAAGGAATTCATTTT.

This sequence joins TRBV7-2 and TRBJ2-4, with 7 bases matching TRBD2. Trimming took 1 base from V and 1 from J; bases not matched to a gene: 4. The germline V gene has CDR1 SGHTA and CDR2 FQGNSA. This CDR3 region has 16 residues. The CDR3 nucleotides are TGTGCCAGCAGCTTAGTAGGGGAGGGGGCCAAAAACATTCAGTACTTC. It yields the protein CASSLVGEGAKNIQYF.

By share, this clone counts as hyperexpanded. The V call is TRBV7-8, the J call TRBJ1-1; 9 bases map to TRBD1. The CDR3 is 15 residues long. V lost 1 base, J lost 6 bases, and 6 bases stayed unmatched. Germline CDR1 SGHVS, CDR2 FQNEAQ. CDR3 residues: CASSLEGTGLAEAFF. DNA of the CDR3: TGTGCCAGCAGCTTAGAAGGGACAGGGCTGGCTGAAGCTTTCTTT.

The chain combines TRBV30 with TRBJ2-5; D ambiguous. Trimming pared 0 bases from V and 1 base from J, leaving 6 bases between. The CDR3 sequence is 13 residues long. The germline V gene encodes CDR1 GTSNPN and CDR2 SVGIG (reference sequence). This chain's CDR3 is CAWSVQIQETQYF. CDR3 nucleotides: TGTGCCTGGAGTGTACAGATCCAAGAGACCCAGTACTTC.

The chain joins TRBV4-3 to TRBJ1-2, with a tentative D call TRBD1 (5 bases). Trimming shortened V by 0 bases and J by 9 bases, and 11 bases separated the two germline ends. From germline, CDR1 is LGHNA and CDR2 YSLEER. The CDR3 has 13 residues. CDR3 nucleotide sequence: TGCGCCAGCAGCCAAGATCAGGGATACCGCTACACCTTC. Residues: CASSQDQGYRYTF.

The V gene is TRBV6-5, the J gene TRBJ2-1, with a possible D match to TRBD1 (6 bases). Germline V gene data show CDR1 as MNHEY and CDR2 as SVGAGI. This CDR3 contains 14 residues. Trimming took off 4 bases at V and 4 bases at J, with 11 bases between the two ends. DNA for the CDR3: TGTGCCAGCAGTTTCAACAGGGATTACAATGAGCAGTTCTTC. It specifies CASSFNRDYNEQFF.

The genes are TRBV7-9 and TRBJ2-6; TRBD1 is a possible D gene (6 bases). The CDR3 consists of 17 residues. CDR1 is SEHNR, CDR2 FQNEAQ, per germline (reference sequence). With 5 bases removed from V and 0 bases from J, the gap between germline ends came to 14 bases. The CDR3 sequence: CASSRGRGDSGANVLTF. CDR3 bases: TGTGCCAGCAGCCGTGGCAGGGGAGACTCTGGGGCCAACGTCCTGACTTTC.

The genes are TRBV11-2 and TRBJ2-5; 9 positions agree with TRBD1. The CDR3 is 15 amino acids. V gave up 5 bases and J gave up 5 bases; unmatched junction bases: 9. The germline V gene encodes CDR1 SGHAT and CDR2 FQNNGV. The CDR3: CASSMGQGRPETQYF. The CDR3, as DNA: TGTGCCAGCAGCATGGGACAGGGTCGACCCGAGACCCAGTACTTC.

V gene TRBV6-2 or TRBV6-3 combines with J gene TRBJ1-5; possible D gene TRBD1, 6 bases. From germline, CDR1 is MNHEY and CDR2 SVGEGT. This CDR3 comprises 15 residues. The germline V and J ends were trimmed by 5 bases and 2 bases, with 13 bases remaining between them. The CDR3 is CASSNRVLGNQPQHF. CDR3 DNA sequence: TGTGCCAGCAGTAACAGGGTTTTGGGCAATCAGCCCCAGCATTTT.

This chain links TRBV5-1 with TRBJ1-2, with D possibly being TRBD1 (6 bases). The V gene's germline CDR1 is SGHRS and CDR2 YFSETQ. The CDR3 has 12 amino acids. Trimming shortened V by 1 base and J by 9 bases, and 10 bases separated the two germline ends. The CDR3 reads CASSLLQGRYTF. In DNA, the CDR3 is TGCGCCAGCAGCTTGCTACAGGGTCGCTACACCTTC.

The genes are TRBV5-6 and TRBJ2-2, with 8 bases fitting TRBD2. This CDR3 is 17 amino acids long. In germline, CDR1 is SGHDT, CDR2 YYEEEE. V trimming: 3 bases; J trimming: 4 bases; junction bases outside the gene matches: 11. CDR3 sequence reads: CASSSRLSGSGTGELFF. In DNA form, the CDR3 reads TGTGCCAGCAGCTCACGACTAAGCGGGAGCGGCACCGGGGAGCTGTTTTTT.

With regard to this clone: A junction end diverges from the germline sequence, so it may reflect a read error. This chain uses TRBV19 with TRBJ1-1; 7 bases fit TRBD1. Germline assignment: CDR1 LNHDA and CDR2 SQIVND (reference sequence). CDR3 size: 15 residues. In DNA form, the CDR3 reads TGTGCCAGTAGTGTAGACAGGGTCCTGAACACTGAAGCTTTCTTT. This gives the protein CASSVDRVLNTEAFF.